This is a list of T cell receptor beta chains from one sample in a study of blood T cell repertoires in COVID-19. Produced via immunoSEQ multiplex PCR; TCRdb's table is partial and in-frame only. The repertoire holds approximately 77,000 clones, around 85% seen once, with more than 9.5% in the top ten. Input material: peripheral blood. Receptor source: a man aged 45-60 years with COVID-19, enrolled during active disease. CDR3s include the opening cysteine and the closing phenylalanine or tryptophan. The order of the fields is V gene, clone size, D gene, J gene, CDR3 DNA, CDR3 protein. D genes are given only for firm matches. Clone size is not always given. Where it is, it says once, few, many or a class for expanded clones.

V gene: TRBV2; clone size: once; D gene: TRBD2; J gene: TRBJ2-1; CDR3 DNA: TGTGCCAGCAGACTAGCGGGTAGTCGGCAGTTCTTC; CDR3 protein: CASRLAGSRQFF
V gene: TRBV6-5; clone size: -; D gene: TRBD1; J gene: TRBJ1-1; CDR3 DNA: TGTGCCAGCAGCCGCACAGGGGTCACTGAAGCTTTCTTT; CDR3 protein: CASSRTGVTEAFF
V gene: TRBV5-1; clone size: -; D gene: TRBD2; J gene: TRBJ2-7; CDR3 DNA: TGCGCCAGCAGCTTGTCCCCGGGGGGGTTCTCCTACGAGCAGTACTTC; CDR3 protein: CASSLSPGGFSYEQYF
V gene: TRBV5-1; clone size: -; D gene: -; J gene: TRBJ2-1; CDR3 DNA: TGCGCCAGCAGCTTGGGAGGGGTCGGGGGTTATGAGCAGTTCTTC; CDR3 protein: CASSLGGVGGYEQFF
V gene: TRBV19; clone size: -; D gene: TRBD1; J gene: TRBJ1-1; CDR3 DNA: TGTGCCAGTAGTATAACCGGACAGGCGTTCACTGAAGCTTTCTTT; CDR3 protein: CASSITGQAFTEAFF
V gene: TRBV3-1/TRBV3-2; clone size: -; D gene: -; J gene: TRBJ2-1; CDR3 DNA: TGTGCCAGCAGCCAAGTTCACACAGGGCAGTTCTTC; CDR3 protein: CASSQVHTGQFF
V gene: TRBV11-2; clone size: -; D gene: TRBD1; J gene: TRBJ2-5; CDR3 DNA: TGTGCCAGCAGCCGAGACAGGGGGCAAGAGACCCAGTACTTC; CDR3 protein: CASSRDRGQETQYF
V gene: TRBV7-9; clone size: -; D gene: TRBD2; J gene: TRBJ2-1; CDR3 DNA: TGTGCCAGCAGCAGAGGGGGATTGAGCGGGAGGGCCTACAATGAGCAGTTCTTC; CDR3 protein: CASSRGGLSGRAYNEQFF
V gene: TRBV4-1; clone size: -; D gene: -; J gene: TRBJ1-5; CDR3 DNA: TGCGCCAGCAGCCAAGGGATCGCCAGGTTGGGCAATCAGCCCCAGCATTTT; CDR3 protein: CASSQGIARLGNQPQHF
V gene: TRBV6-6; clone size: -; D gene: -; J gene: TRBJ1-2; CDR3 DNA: TGTGCCAGCAGTTACTCCGAGTATGGCTACACCTTC; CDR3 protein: CASSYSEYGYTF
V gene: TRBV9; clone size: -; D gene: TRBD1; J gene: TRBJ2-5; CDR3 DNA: TGTGCCAGCAGCGTGGATGGGGGGACAGGAGGGACCCAGTACTTC; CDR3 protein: CASSVDGGTGGTQYF
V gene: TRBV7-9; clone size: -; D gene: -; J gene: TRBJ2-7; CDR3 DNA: TGTGCCAGCAGGGGGGCGGTCGAGCAGTACTTC; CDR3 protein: CASRGAVEQYF
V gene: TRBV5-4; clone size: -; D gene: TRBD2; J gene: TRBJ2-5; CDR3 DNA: TGTGCCAGCAGCTTGCCGGGACTAGCGGGAGGGCCCTCGAAGACCCAGTACTTC; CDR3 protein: CASSLPGLAGGPSKTQYF
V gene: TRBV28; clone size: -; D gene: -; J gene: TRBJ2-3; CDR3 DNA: TGTGCCAGCAGGCTTCAGGGTAGCACAGATACGCAGTATTTT; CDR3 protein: CASRLQGSTDTQYF
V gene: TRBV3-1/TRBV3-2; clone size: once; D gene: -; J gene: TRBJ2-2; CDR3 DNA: TGTGCCAGCAGCTTTTCTACCGGGGAGCTGTTTTTT; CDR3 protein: CASSFSTGELFF
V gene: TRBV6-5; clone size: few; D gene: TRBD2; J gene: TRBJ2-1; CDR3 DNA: TGTGCCAGCAGTTACCAGGGACTAGCGGGAGAGGGTGAGCAGTTCTTC; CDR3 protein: CASSYQGLAGEGEQFF
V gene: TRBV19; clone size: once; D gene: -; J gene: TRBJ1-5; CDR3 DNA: TGTGCCAGTAGTAGGACACAGGGAAAGATTGATCAGCCCCAGCATTTT; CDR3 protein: CASSRTQGKIDQPQHF